This record concerns one T cell receptor beta chain sequence. Its specificity is not known. Distinct nucleotide sequences in the sample also encode this CDR3. Between the trimmed V and J ends, which lost 3 bases and 6 bases, there was a span of 10 bases. The germline V gene encodes CDR1 SGHRS and CDR2 YFSETQ. The length of the CDR3 is 12 residues. The table came from immunoSEQ multiplex PCR; TCRdb's copy has only in-frame clones and leaves some out. The repertoire holds 780,000 or so clones, with 55% to 80% as singletons. The source of the sample is a study of shared clonotypes between healthy human individuals. Study-wide results and limits: Shared across a few donors were roughly 4.8% of the naive CD4 clonotypes. Larger richness was generally estimated for naive than memory subsets.

J is TRBJ2-7 and V is TRBV5-1; maybe TRBD2 (7 bases). The clonotype originates from a woman aged 25-40 years in good health. Sequencing used memory CD4+ T cells sorted from blood. Specified subset: CD45RA-negative fraction. CDR3 protein: CASSSGEGEQYF. The CDR3, as DNA: TGCGCCAGCAGCTCAGGGGAGGGCGAGCAGTACTTC.